The 26 T cell receptor beta chains listed next were all sequenced from one sample in a study of response to subunit inactivated influenza vaccine. TCRdb independently ran MiXCR on the RT-PCR reads; one entry per CDR3 protein. The table includes around 790,000 distinct CDR3 sequences, around 21% detected once. The source material was PBMCs from blood, sampled roughly 5 days after vaccination. The receptors shown here come from a man aged 45-60 years who received an inactivated influenza vaccine.

This clonotype was found a few times. This chain joins TRBV7-9 and TRBJ2-3; D might be TRBD2 (7 bases). The CDR3 contains 15 residues. V was clipped by 3 bases and J by 4 bases, with 14 bases between them. Per germline, CDR1 SEHNR and CDR2 FQNEAQ (reference sequence). The CDR3 here is CASSFRGANSDTQYF. CDR3 DNA sequence: TGTGCCAGCAGCTTCCGGGGGGCTAACTCAGATACGCAGTATTTT.

This clonotype was observed once. The genes are TRBV20-1 and TRBJ2-5; the match to TRBD2 covers 9 bases. Germline-derived CDR1 and CDR2 are DFQATT and SNEGSKA (reference sequence). This CDR3 contains 15 residues. V dropped 6 bases and J dropped 4; count of bases not matched to a gene: 12. The CDR3 loop reads CSARGGGGALETQYF. The CDR3 DNA is TGCAGTGCCAGGGGAGGCGGGGGGGCCTTAGAGACCCAGTACTTC.

Only a few counts were recorded for this clonotype. The rearrangement joins TRBV28 to TRBJ2-7; a possible D gene is TRBD1 (6 bases). Germline CDR1 reads MDHEN; CDR2 reads SYDVKM. The ends were cut back, 7 bases at V and 1 base at J, with 11 bases in the middle. The CDR3 sequence is 13 residues long. The CDR3 sequence: CASKGDTSYEQYF. The CDR3 DNA reads as TGTGCCAGCAAGGGGGACACATCCTACGAGCAGTACTTC.

This chain connects TRBV6-1 to TRBJ2-7, with 8 nucleotides matching TRBD2. The CDR3 is 14 residues long. J was trimmed by 1 base and V by 3 bases; bases with no gene match: 2. Germline V gene data show CDR1 as MNHNS and CDR2 as SASEGT. DNA of the CDR3: TGTGCCAGCAGTGAGTCTAGCGGGTCCTACGAGCAGTACTTC. Amino acids: CASSESSGSYEQYF.

A few counts support this clonotype. J is TRBJ2-5 and V is TRBV11-2; maybe TRBD1 (5 bases). V lost 5 bases and J 5 bases, leaving 15 bases between the germline ends. CDR3 size: 14 residues. Per the germline V gene, CDR1 is SGHAT and CDR2 is FQNNGV. The CDR3 is CASSPQGGGETQYF. CDR3 sequence (DNA): TGTGCCAGCAGCCCGCAGGGTGGTGGGGAGACCCAGTACTTC.

This clonotype was counted a few times. The V call is TRBV12-3 or TRBV12-4, the J call TRBJ2-3; a weak D match, TRBD2 (6 bases). Trimming took 3 bases from V and 7 from J, leaving 14 bases between them. The CDR3 totals 14 residues. The CDR3 is CASSLDGRGHTQYF. The CDR3 DNA reads TGTGCCAGCAGTTTGGACGGGCGGGGACATACGCAGTATTTT.

The V and J genes are TRBV30 and TRBJ2-5, with 7 bases that match TRBD1. The CDR3 is made up of 13 amino acids. With 0 bases clipped from V and 5 bases from J, the junction kept 3 bases outside the gene matches. The V gene's germline CDR1 is GTSNPN and CDR2 SVGIG (reference sequence). The chain's CDR3 is CAWSVNRGETQYF. The CDR3, as DNA: TGTGCCTGGAGTGTAAACAGGGGCGAGACCCAGTACTTC. The full variable domain, its missing parts supplied by reference TRBV30 and TRBJ2-5, is SQTIHQWPATLVQPVGSPLSLECTVEGTSNPNLYWYRQAAGRGLQLLFYSVGIGQISSEVPQNLSASRPQDRQFILSSKKLLLSDSGFYLCAWSVNRGETQYFGPGTRLLVL.

In this sample, this clonotype turned up a few times. The chain links TRBV7-2 to TRBJ1-5; D uncertain. Trimming cost V 1 base and J 6 bases, with 13 bases left between them. The CDR3 is 15 residues long. Germline CDR1 is SGHTA and CDR2 is FQGNSA. As DNA, the CDR3 is TGTGCCAGCAGCTTAGGGTCTTTTATCGGTCAGCCCCAGCATTTT. Translating it yields CASSLGSFIGQPQHF.

The V call is TRBV20-1, the J call TRBJ2-3, with D possibly being TRBD2 (5 bases). The length of the CDR3 is 13 residues. Deletions cut 5 bases from V and 2 bases from J, with 11 bases between. CDR1 DFQATT and CDR2 SNEGSKA come from the germline V gene (reference sequence). CDR3 residues: CSARRENTDTQYF. DNA for the CDR3: TGCAGTGCTCGACGGGAAAACACAGATACGCAGTATTTT.

This chain connects TRBV7-9 to TRBJ1-2; D perhaps matches TRBD1 (6 bases). The CDR3 consists of 14 residues. Germline V gene sequence: CDR1 SEHNR, CDR2 FQNEAQ (reference sequence). V shed 1 base and J shed 4 bases, with 10 bases lying between them. CDR3 residues: CASSLGWTAYGYTF. DNA of the CDR3: TGTGCCAGCAGCTTAGGATGGACAGCCTATGGCTACACCTTC.

This clonotype came up a few times. The chain recombines TRBV5-1 with TRBJ2-1, with D unclear. CDR1 is SGHRS and CDR2 is YFSETQ in the germline V gene. Trimming took 3 bases from V and 9 from J, leaving 22 bases between them. The CDR3 extends over 16 amino acids. CDR3: CASSSLGSGSSGEQFF. CDR3 in DNA: TGCGCCAGCAGCTCCCTCGGGTCCGGGTCGTCCGGTGAGCAGTTCTTC.

This rearrangement joins TRBV20-1 to TRBJ2-5, with 13 bases matching TRBD2. This CDR3 comprises 15 residues. The V gene's germline CDR1 is DFQATT and CDR2 SNEGSKA (reference sequence). The trim removed 1 base at V and 5 bases at J, leaving 4 bases unmatched. The CDR3 bases are TGCAGTGCTAGAGGGACTAGCGGGAGTTTGGAGACCCAGTACTTC. Encoded protein: CSARGTSGSLETQYF.

The chain couples TRBV2 to TRBJ1-5; TRBD1 matches at 8 bases. CDR3 length: 15 residues. The junction had 6 bases not matched to a gene; V was cut back by 6 bases and J by 2 bases. Germline CDR1 is SNHLY and CDR2 is FYNNEI. As DNA, the CDR3 is TGTGCCAGCAGGCAGGGGGCGATCCGCAATCAGCCCCAGCATTTT. Translated: CASRQGAIRNQPQHF.

This chain uses TRBV5-1 with TRBJ2-1; D is possibly TRBD1 (7 bases). Per germline, CDR1 SGHRS and CDR2 YFSETQ. With 4 bases removed from V and 8 bases from J, the gap between germline ends came to 16 bases. The CDR3 is made up of 14 amino acids. Here the CDR3 reads CASSQSPRGDEQFF. CDR3 in DNA: TGCGCCAGCAGCCAAAGCCCCAGGGGGGATGAGCAGTTCTTC.

This chain uses TRBV6-5 with TRBJ2-2; D is undetermined. The CDR3 totals 15 residues. Trimming left V 0 bases short and J 4 bases short, with 9 bases between. Germline assignment: CDR1 MNHEY and CDR2 SVGAGI. CDR3 DNA sequence: TGTGCCAGCAGTTACTCTGGGCCCTTCACCGGGGAGCTGTTTTTT. Translated, it gives CASSYSGPFTGELFF.

This rearrangement joins TRBV14 to TRBJ2-1, with D uncertain. CDR1 is SGHDN and CDR2 is FVKESK in the germline V gene. CDR3 size: 12 residues. Between the trimmed V and J ends, which lost 3 bases and 10 bases, there was a span of 10 bases. CDR3 region: CASSHQNREQFF. In DNA form, the CDR3 reads TGTGCCAGCAGCCATCAGAATCGCGAGCAGTTCTTC.

This chain links TRBV5-1 with TRBJ2-7; TRBD2 might be the D (5 bases). With 4 bases removed from V and 6 bases from J, the gap between germline ends came to 23 bases. Germline V CDR1 and CDR2: SGHRS, YFSETQ. This CDR3 has 16 amino acids. The chain's CDR3 is CASSQGLPGVSAEQYF. The CDR3 coding sequence is TGCGCCAGCAGCCAAGGACTGCCCGGGGTTAGTGCCGAGCAGTACTTC.

This clonotype has just a few counts. The V and J genes are TRBV6-1 and TRBJ2-3; D remains unclear. CDR3 length: 14 amino acids. The V gene's germline CDR1 is MNHNS and CDR2 SASEGT. Trimming removed 2 bases at V and 2 bases at J, with 8 bases between. CDR3 coding DNA: TGTGCCAGCAGTGAATTTACTGCCACAGATACGCAGTATTTT. This sequence encodes CASSEFTATDTQYF.

The chain uses TRBV30 and TRBJ2-5; unclear D gene. The length of the CDR3 is 14 residues. Trimming removed 4 bases at V and 0 bases at J, with 12 bases between. Germline V gene lookup returns CDR1 GTSNPN and CDR2 SVGIG (reference sequence). In nucleotides, the CDR3 is TGTGCCTGGAACACTGGGTCGTACCAAGAGACCCAGTACTTC. Amino acids: CAWNTGSYQETQYF.

This chain uses TRBV7-2 with TRBJ2-2; the D call may be TRBD1 or TRBD2 (5 bases each). The CDR3 has 15 residues. The V gene lost 5 bases and the J gene lost 4 bases, with 14 bases spanning the gap. The V gene's germline CDR1 is SGHTA and CDR2 FQGNSA. Here the CDR3 DNA reads TGTGCCAGCAGCCCGGGACGGTCGAGCACCGGGGAGCTGTTTTTT. It translates to CASSPGRSSTGELFF. Full variable domain (rest looked up from reference TRBV7-2 and TRBJ2-2): GAGVSQSPSNKVTEKGKDVELRCDPISGHTALYWYRQSLGQGLEFLIYFQGNSAPDKSGLPSDRFSAERTGGSVSTLTIQRTQQEDSAVYLCASSPGRSSTGELFFGEGSRLTVL.

V is TRBV12-3 or TRBV12-4 and J is TRBJ1-5; 9 positions agree with TRBD1. The CDR3 covers 15 residues. Trimming removed 6 bases from V and 3 bases from J; junction bases left unmatched: 6. CDR3 bases: TGTGCCAGCAGCCGGGGACAGGGATACAATCAGCCCCAGCATTTT. Translated: CASSRGQGYNQPQHF.

This clonotype was recorded at least ten times. This chain links TRBV12-3 or TRBV12-4 with TRBJ1-2; 11 bases map to TRBD1. CDR3 size: 17 residues. V was clipped by 6 bases and J by 6 bases; unmatched bases: 15. The CDR3 protein is CASSRLRTGGGKNGYTF. The CDR3 DNA is TGTGCCAGCAGCCGACTAAGGACAGGGGGCGGAAAAAATGGCTACACCTTC.

J is TRBJ2-5 and V is TRBV6-2 or TRBV6-3; 10 bases line up with TRBD1. This CDR3 contains 17 residues. Unmatched junction bases numbered 16, after V lost 7 bases and J lost 5 bases. Germline CDR1 reads MNHEY; CDR2 reads SVGEGT. The CDR3 nucleotides are TGTGCCAGCACCGGCCTCCTGCCGACAGGGGGCAAGGAGACCCAGTACTTC. Translating it yields CASTGLLPTGGKETQYF.

Many counts were recorded for this clonotype. The CDR3 coding sequence is TGTGCCAGCAGCCCCCGCGGGGACACAGATACGCAGTATTTT. Its translation is CASSPRGDTDTQYF. The chain couples TRBV14 to TRBJ2-3; weak D call: TRBD2 (6 bases). Germline CDR1 SGHDN, CDR2 FVKESK. V lost 4 bases, J lost 2 bases, and 10 bases lay in between. This CDR3 has 14 residues.

This clonotype appeared many times. J is TRBJ2-1 and V is TRBV7-8; 7 bases map to TRBD2. Germline loops: CDR1 SGHVS, CDR2 FQNEAQ. V gave up 2 bases and J gave up 7 bases; unmatched junction bases: 20. This CDR3 comprises 19 residues. In nucleotides, the CDR3 is TGTGCCAGCAGCTTACGTCGTCCGTGGGCTAGCGGCTTTGTTAATGAGCAGTTCTTC. Encoded protein: CASSLRRPWASGFVNEQFF.

This rearrangement joins TRBV20-1 to TRBJ2-2; 9 nucleotides align to TRBD1. CDR3 size: 15 residues. Germline trimming cut 4 bases from V and 5 bases from J; bases unmatched to any gene: 8. The germline V gene encodes CDR1 DFQATT and CDR2 SNEGSKA (reference sequence). The CDR3 bases are TGCAGTGCTACATCACGACAGGGGGTGACCGGGGAGCTGTTTTTT. Translating it yields CSATSRQGVTGELFF.